This T cell receptor beta chain was observed in a study of shared clonotypes between healthy human individuals. TCRdb's copy holds only in-frame clones and misses some; the assay was immunoSEQ multiplex PCR. The profile shows roughly 2 million clones, about 95% of them singletons. Positively selected for CCR7, the CD45RO-negative cells used as naive CD8 cells excluded terminally differentiated effector memory CD45RA+ cells. Every one of the donors was a Caucasian adult that lived in Nashville, Tennessee. The CDR3 spans 14 residues. The V end was cut by 5 bases, the J end by 4 bases, with 14 bases between. Germline V CDR1 and CDR2: SEHNR, FQNEAQ (reference sequence).

V and J are TRBV7-9 and TRBJ1-1, with D unresolved. The TCR was taken from a man aged 18-30 years in good health. Sequencing was done on a sample of naive CD8+ T cells sorted from blood. The CDR3 protein is CASSPESGFTEAFF. The CDR3 region has the DNA TGTGCCAGCAGCCCAGAGTCGGGGTTCACTGAAGCTTTCTTT.